This is a list of T cell receptor beta chains from one sample in a study of blood T cell repertoires in COVID-19. Profiled with immunoSEQ multiplex PCR; TCRdb holds only in-frame clones, not every one. The sample has around 80,000 clones; around 88% are singletons. Input material: peripheral blood. Every receptor here comes from an elderly woman with acute or convalescent COVID-19. Both conserved end residues are part of each CDR3. A D gene is named only where the DNA matches it firmly. The size entry is marked missing in some rows and otherwise reads once, few, many or a size class.

d_gene,j_gene,abundance,v_gene,CDR3aa,CDR3nt
TRBD2,TRBJ2-3,.,TRBV11-2,CASSLGLAGALRDTQYF,TGTGCCAGCAGCTTGGGACTAGCGGGGGCCCTCAGGGATACGCAGTATTTT
TRBD1,TRBJ1-4,.,TRBV18,CASRQGATNEKLFF,TGTGCCAGCCGACAGGGGGCAACTAATGAAAAACTGTTTTTT
.,TRBJ2-3,.,TRBV5-4,CASSFQRSVGTDTQYF,TGTGCCAGCAGCTTTCAGCGGTCCGTAGGCACAGATACGCAGTATTTT
TRBD1,TRBJ2-4,.,TRBV6-5,CASSYRQGKDIQYF,TGTGCCAGCAGTTACAGACAGGGGAAGGACATTCAGTACTTC
.,TRBJ2-7,.,TRBV4-3,CASSQGLGASYEQYF,TGCGCCAGCAGCCAAGGTTTGGGGGCGTCCTACGAGCAGTACTTC
TRBD2,TRBJ2-3,.,TRBV4-2,CASSQVTLAGGSTDTQYF,TGTGCCAGCAGCCAAGTAACTCTAGCGGGGGGAAGCACAGATACGCAGTATTTT
TRBD2,TRBJ2-3,.,TRBV29-1,CSARGGGFTDTQYF,TGCAGCGCCCGTGGGGGGGGGTTCACAGATACGCAGTATTTT
TRBD1,TRBJ1-1,.,TRBV6-5,CASSYRGGGTEAFF,TGTGCCAGCAGCTACAGGGGCGGTGGCACTGAAGCTTTCTTT
TRBD1,TRBJ2-5,few,TRBV7-2,CASGPGQGKETQYF,TGTGCCAGCGGACCGGGACAGGGAAAAGAGACCCAGTACTTC
.,TRBJ2-7,.,TRBV4-1,CASSQEKGVTKGYEQYF,TGCGCCAGCAGCCAAGAGAAGGGGGTCACCAAGGGCTACGAGCAGTACTTC
TRBD1,TRBJ2-7,.,TRBV5-4,CASSQGQGQYEQYF,TGTGCCAGCAGCCAGGGACAGGGGCAGTACGAGCAGTACTTC
.,TRBJ1-4,.,TRBV5-1,CASSLAGGSVEKLFF,TGCGCCAGCAGCTTGGCCGGGGGGTCTGTTGAAAAACTGTTTTTT
TRBD1,TRBJ1-2,.,TRBV10-3,CAAQQGKSGYTF,TGTGCCGCACAACAGGGGAAGAGTGGCTACACCTTC
TRBD1,TRBJ2-7,.,TRBV5-5,CASSLSPGQGSYEQYF,TGTGCCAGCAGCTTGTCACCGGGACAGGGGTCCTACGAGCAGTACTTC
TRBD2,TRBJ2-1,once,TRBV13,CASSLGPLGGGISYNEQFF,TGTGCCAGCAGCTTAGGCCCCCTCGGCGGGGGGATCTCCTACAATGAGCAGTTCTTC
.,TRBJ1-6,.,TRBV15,CATSRGFPQGKPLHF,TGTGCCACCAGCAGAGGCTTTCCACAGGGCAAACCCCTCCACTTT
TRBD1,TRBJ1-1,.,TRBV19,CASSLGQNLEAFF,TGTGCCAGTAGTCTGGGACAGAACCTTGAAGCTTTCTTT
.,TRBJ2-7,once,TRBV7-3,CASSLSGFQYEQYF,TGTGCCAGCAGCCTCAGCGGGTTCCAGTACGAGCAGTACTTC
TRBD2,TRBJ2-3,.,TRBV11-3,CASSLAGGTDTQYF,TGTGCCAGCAGCTTAGCGGGGGGAACAGATACGCAGTATTTT
TRBD2,TRBJ2-1,.,TRBV5-4,CASSLAAGGANNEQFF,TGTGCCAGCAGCTTGGCTGCCGGGGGGGCCAACAATGAGCAGTTCTTC
.,TRBJ1-5,.,TRBV18,CASSPHRDQPQHF,TGTGCCAGCTCACCGCACAGGGATCAGCCCCAGCATTTT
.,TRBJ2-1,.,TRBV9,CASSVWGRDENEQFF,TGTGCCAGCAGCGTATGGGGCAGGGATGAAAATGAGCAGTTCTTC
.,TRBJ1-6,.,TRBV7-9,CASSPQGFGGNSPLHF,TGTGCCAGCAGCCCTCAGGGGTTCGGGGGGAATTCACCCCTCCACTTT
TRBD2,TRBJ2-7,.,TRBV6-6,CASRSNSGRAPYEQYF,TGTGCCAGCAGATCCAATAGCGGGAGGGCTCCTTACGAGCAGTACTTC
.,TRBJ2-4,.,TRBV6-5,CASTKDSAIQYF,TGTGCCAGCACCAAAGACTCGGCCATTCAGTACTTC
TRBD1,TRBJ1-3,.,TRBV3-1/TRBV3-2,CASSRGQGPGNTIYF,TGTGCCAGCAGCCGGGGACAGGGCCCTGGAAACACCATATATTTT
TRBD1,TRBJ1-1,.,TRBV7-9,CASSLGQYTEAFF,TGTGCCAGCAGCCTGGGACAGTACACTGAAGCTTTCTTT
TRBD1,TRBJ2-7,.,TRBV7-6,CASSLTPGQGGYEQYF,TGTGCCAGCAGCCTCACTCCAGGACAGGGTGGATACGAGCAGTACTTC
.,TRBJ1-6,.,TRBV7-9,CASSPQRESPLHF,TGTGCCAGCAGCCCGCAGAGGGAATCACCCCTCCACTTT
TRBD2,TRBJ2-3,.,TRBV5-1,CASSLSSGASDTQYF,TGCGCCAGCAGCCTAAGTAGCGGGGCCTCAGATACGCAGTATTTT
.,TRBJ2-3,.,TRBV11-1,CASSLRLGYADTQYF,TGTGCCAGCAGCTTACGTCTAGGTTACGCAGATACGCAGTATTTT
TRBD1,TRBJ1-1,.,TRBV5-4,CASSLDRALLNTEAFF,TGTGCCAGCAGCCTGGACAGGGCCCTCCTGAACACTGAAGCTTTCTTT
.,TRBJ1-1,once,TRBV14,CASSHLGTKNTEAFF,TGTGCCAGCAGCCACTTAGGGACTAAGAACACTGAAGCTTTCTTT
.,TRBJ1-2,.,TRBV3-1/TRBV3-2,CASSSGTLGYGYTF,TGTGCCAGCAGCAGCGGGACGCTAGGCTATGGCTACACCTTC
.,TRBJ2-2,.,TRBV14,CASSQGGGGELFF,TGTGCCAGCAGCCAAGGCGGCGGCGGGGAGCTGTTTTTT
.,TRBJ2-1,.,TRBV11-1,CASSLFQGVNEQFF,TGTGCCAGCAGCTTATTTCAAGGGGTGAATGAGCAGTTCTTC
TRBD1,TRBJ1-2,.,TRBV5-6,CASSWQGVNYGYTF,TGTGCCAGCAGCTGGCAGGGGGTTAACTATGGCTACACCTTC
.,TRBJ2-1,.,TRBV19,CASRYRSSTSVHNEQFF,TGTGCCAGTAGATATCGTAGTTCGACTAGTGTCCACAATGAGCAGTTCTTC
TRBD2,TRBJ2-1,.,TRBV10-2,CASSEAGTSGRNEQFF,TGCGCCAGCAGTGAGGCAGGGACTAGCGGGAGGAATGAGCAGTTCTTC
.,TRBJ1-4,.,TRBV6-5,CASSLRNGEKLFF,TGTGCCAGCAGTTTAAGGAACGGGGAAAAACTGTTTTTT
.,TRBJ1-5,.,TRBV5-6,CASSYGGVGNQPQHF,TGTGCCAGCAGCTACGGAGGGGTAGGGAATCAGCCCCAGCATTTT
.,TRBJ1-2,.,TRBV19,CASSYQGTDNGYTF,TGTGCCAGTAGTTATCAGGGCACAGATAATGGCTACACCTTC
.,TRBJ1-6,.,TRBV6-5,CASSYPNSPLHF,TGTGCCAGCAGTTACCCGAATTCACCCCTCCACTTT
.,TRBJ1-2,.,TRBV2,CASSGGRGYTF,TGTGCCAGCAGTGGAGGGCGCGGCTACACCTTC
.,TRBJ2-1,.,TRBV2,CASSEALVSGRRDEQFF,TGTGCCAGCAGTGAAGCGCTGGTGTCAGGGAGGAGGGATGAGCAGTTCTTC
.,TRBJ2-6,.,TRBV7-8,CASSLGLLSSGANVLTF,TGTGCCAGCAGCTTAGGACTACTGAGCTCTGGGGCCAACGTCCTGACTTTC
.,TRBJ2-7,.,TRBV5-1,CASSLEDRRYEQYF,TGCGCCAGCAGCTTGGAAGACAGGCGTTACGAGCAGTACTTC
TRBD2,TRBJ2-5,.,TRBV7-2,CASSAGLAGEAQYF,TGTGCCAGCAGCGCCGGACTAGCGGGCGAGGCCCAGTACTTC
.,TRBJ2-7,.,TRBV5-8,CASSLVGDEQYF,TGTGCCAGCAGCTTGGTGGGCGACGAGCAGTACTTC
TRBD1,TRBJ1-2,.,TRBV7-8,CASSLGLDRANYGYTF,TGTGCCAGCAGCTTAGGATTGGACAGGGCAAACTATGGCTACACCTTC
.,TRBJ1-2,.,TRBV7-2,CASSPNPILDGYTF,TGTGCCAGCAGCCCAAACCCCATTCTAGATGGCTACACCTTC
.,TRBJ1-3,.,TRBV30,CAFTRETPGNTIYF,TGTGCCTTCACCCGGGAAACCCCAGGAAACACCATATATTTT
.,TRBJ2-2,once,TRBV4-2,CASSQDSGERYTGELFF,TGTGCCAGCAGCCAAGATTCGGGGGAGCGGTACACCGGGGAGCTGTTTTTT
.,TRBJ1-5,.,TRBV12-5,CASGLIQPQTPGTRSNQPQHF,TGTGCTAGTGGCTTAATCCAACCCCAAACCCCCGGGACAAGGAGCAATCAGCCCCAGCATTTT
TRBD1,TRBJ1-1,.,TRBV18,CASSRDRQPNTEAFF,TGTGCCAGCTCACGGGACAGACAGCCGAACACTGAAGCTTTCTTT
TRBD1,TRBJ1-6,.,TRBV5-1,CASSFIPGQDNSPLHF,TGCGCCAGCAGCTTCATTCCCGGACAGGATAATTCACCCCTCCACTTT
TRBD1,TRBJ1-6,.,TRBV19,CASSPGTGPRPLHF,TGTGCCAGTTCCCCCGGGACAGGGCCCAGGCCCCTCCACTTT
TRBD1,TRBJ2-7,.,TRBV29-1,CSVVRVRGLVQYF,TGCAGCGTTGTGCGGGTCAGGGGGCTTGTGCAGTACTTC
TRBD1,TRBJ1-5,once,TRBV5-4,CASSLATGTGEDQPQHF,TGTGCCAGCAGCTTGGCTACCGGGACAGGGGAAGATCAGCCCCAGCATTTT
.,TRBJ2-1,.,TRBV18,CASSPPSGFNNEQFF,TGTGCCAGCTCACCACCGTCAGGGTTTAACAATGAGCAGTTCTTC